Each of the 10 T cell receptor beta chains below was sequenced from the same sample in a study of T cells in Graves' hyperthyroidism and ophthalmopathy. The investigators amplified TCR beta CDR3 regions from RNA transcripts. First-round RT-PCR with HTBI primers amplified the TCR CDR3 region. TCRdb re-called the multiplex PCR reads through MiXCR, storing one row per CDR3 protein. The sample carries approximately 620,000 distinct CDR3 sequences, approximately 13% recorded once. Source material: blood. The receptors were gathered from a woman between 25 and 40 years old with Graves' hyperthyroidism that later progressed to Graves' ophthalmopathy.

This clonotype turned up a few times. The chain combines TRBV27 with TRBJ1-2; D is unresolved. The CDR3 has 13 amino acids. Trimming took off 0 bases at V and 4 bases at J, with 6 bases between the two ends. Germline loops: CDR1 MNHEY, CDR2 SMNVEV (reference sequence). CDR3 loop: CASSLSSVYGYTF. As DNA, the CDR3 is TGTGCCAGCAGTTTATCATCCGTCTATGGCTACACCTTC.

This clonotype has more than one count but fewer than ten. Here the CDR3 DNA reads TGTGCCAGCAGCCGGGGGACTAGCGGGCCCTACGAGCAGTTCTTC. It is translated as CASSRGTSGPYEQFF. J is TRBJ2-7 and V is TRBV3-1; 12 bases line up with TRBD2. The tail of the sequence fits TRBJ2-1 better, so the J call may be wrong. Germline values: CDR1 LGHDT, CDR2 YNNKEL (reference sequence). This CDR3 spans 15 amino acids.

Worth noting for this clonotype: A read error may explain this, as a much larger clone is one base away. This chain uses TRBV3-1 with TRBJ1-1; TRBD1 is a possible D gene (5 bases). CDR1 and CDR2 (germline): LGHDT, YNNKEL (reference sequence). The CDR3 spans 14 residues. Deletions cut 4 bases from V and 4 bases from J, with 13 bases between. The CDR3 DNA reads TGTGCCAGCAGCCCCTGGGGCGAGAGCACTGAAGCTTTCTTT. Amino acid sequence: CASSPWGESTEAFF.

This clonotype was recorded at least ten times. V and J are TRBV27 and TRBJ2-2; perhaps TRBD1 as D (6 bases). The ends were cut back, 0 bases at V and 0 bases at J, with 8 bases in the middle. This CDR3 is built from 16 residues. CDR1 MNHEY and CDR2 SMNVEV come from the germline V gene (reference sequence). The chain's CDR3 is CASSLSNRANTGELFF. DNA for the CDR3: TGTGCCAGCAGTTTATCGAACAGGGCGAACACCGGGGAGCTGTTTTTT.

The chain carries TRBV5-4 and TRBJ1-2; 7 bases agree with TRBD1. The junction had 5 bases not matched to a gene; V was cut back by 2 bases and J by 4 bases. CDR3 size: 14 residues. Germline CDR1 reads SGHNT; CDR2 reads YYREEE (reference sequence). The CDR3 reads CASSFSGTVYGYTF. The CDR3 DNA sequence: TGTGCCAGCAGCTTTAGTGGGACAGTCTATGGCTACACCTTC.

This clonotype came up a few times. The rearrangement uses TRBV7-3 and TRBJ2-5; D gene unclear. The V gene's germline CDR1 is SGHTA and CDR2 FQGTGA. The CDR3 is 15 amino acids. The V and J ends lost 1 base and 2 bases respectively, with 11 bases between them. DNA of the CDR3: TGTGCCAGCAGCTTAAGTGTTGCTACTCAAGAGACCCAGTACTTC. It is translated as CASSLSVATQETQYF.

The rearrangement uses TRBV12-3 or TRBV12-4 and TRBJ2-1, with D uncertain. V dropped 7 bases and J dropped 4 bases, with 14 bases sitting between them. This CDR3 contains 14 residues. CDR3 protein: CASKDARQYNEQFF. The DNA of the CDR3 is TGTGCCAGCAAGGACGCTCGCCAGTACAATGAGCAGTTCTTC.

This clonotype was observed many times. The chain is built from TRBV12-3 or TRBV12-4 and TRBJ1-2, with 11 nucleotides matching TRBD1. This CDR3 region has 15 residues. V shed 3 bases and J 8 bases; nucleotides not matched to a gene: 8. CDR3 region: CASSFRDRGWRGYTF. In DNA, the CDR3 is TGTGCCAGCAGTTTCCGGGACAGGGGGTGGCGAGGCTACACCTTC.

This clonotype was seen many times. This sequence joins TRBV12-3 or TRBV12-4 and TRBJ1-6; 12 bases map to TRBD1. The V segment lost 4 bases and the J segment 10 bases; nucleotides outside the gene matches: 5. The CDR3 spans 15 residues. The CDR3 protein is CASSYGTGGMSPLHF. DNA for the CDR3: TGTGCCAGCAGTTACGGGACAGGGGGCATGTCACCCCTCCACTTT.

There are many counts of this clonotype. This chain links TRBV7-3 with TRBJ1-6; D uncertain. V lost 1 base to trimming and J lost 1 base, with 5 bases between them. Germline CDR1 and CDR2: SGHTA and FQGTGA. This CDR3 is built from 15 residues. The DNA of the CDR3 is TGTGCCAGCAGCTTAATGGGATCCTATAATTCACCCCTCCACTTT. This translates into CASSLMGSYNSPLHF.